This entry lists 26 T cell receptor beta chains sequenced from one sample in a study of human T cells and chemical hapten exposure (dated by TCRdb to the early 2020s). What the time point label conveys for this sample: patch test 1, 2 weeks after DPC sensitization. The sample's treatment or condition label, in plain terms: therapeutic diphenylcyclopropenone sensitization with weekly scalp DPC. The library was produced with RACE. The sequencer was a NextSeq 500. The public reads were quality trimmed at Q25 with fastp and then assembled into clones with MiXCR by TCRdb, keeping productive beta chains. Every CDR3 protein is listed once, alongside the most common genes and DNA of its rows. The sample contains around 120,000 distinct CDR3 sequences, 12% to 15% of them found a single time. The top ten hold 0.92% of the sample. Here the sequenced sample was whole blood, taken in connection with sensitization to the hapten diphenylcyclopropenone (DPC). The receptors come from a man aged 18 to 30 with alopecia areata. Some clones in this sample may be carry-over from other donors' samples.

In regard to this clonotype: One end of the junction fails to match germline, which may point to a read error. The genes are TRBV2 and TRBJ2-4, with 9 bases lining up with TRBD1. Germline assignment: CDR1 SNHLY and CDR2 FYNNEI. The CDR3 is made up of 13 amino acids. CDR3 residues: CASSRTGAHSLDF. CDR3 nucleotides: TGTGCCAGCAGCCGGACAGGGGCCCATAGTTTGGACTTC.

Only a few counts were recorded for this clonotype. J is TRBJ1-1 and V is TRBV21-1. TRBV21-1 is listed as a pseudogene. The CDR3 runs 14 residues. The CDR3 is CASSNPLGGTEAFF. The DNA for the CDR3 is TGTGCCAGCAGCAACCCTTTGGGAGGCACTGAAGCTTTCTTT.

The genes are TRBV11-2 and TRBJ2-5; D gene uncertain. CDR3 length equals 12 residues. V lost 1 base to trimming and J lost 6 bases, with 6 bases between them. In germline, CDR1 is SGHAT, CDR2 FQNNGV. CDR3 sequence reads: CASSLARQTQYF. DNA of the CDR3: TGTGCCAGCAGCTTAGCGAGGCAGACCCAGTACTTC.

CDR3 DNA: TGTGCCAGCAGCCAGTGGCAGGCCTCTGGGGCCAACGTCCTGACTTTC. Translated: CASSQWQASGANVLTF. The rearrangement joins TRBV4-2 to TRBJ2-6; D is undetermined. CDR3 length equals 16 residues. Germline values: CDR1 LGHNA, CDR2 YNFKEQ. The ends were cut back, 3 bases at V and 0 bases at J, with 9 bases in the middle.

This clonotype was counted between two and nine times. The chain has TRBV5-6 and TRBJ2-2; D call uncertain. This CDR3 contains 20 residues. Per germline, CDR1 SGHDT and CDR2 YYEEEE. V dropped 7 bases and J dropped 1 base, with 29 bases sitting between them. CDR3 nucleotide sequence: TGTGCCAGCGTACGATATCTAGTTTTAACGGCGAACAGGAACACCGGGGAGCTGTTTTTT. Its protein is CASVRYLVLTANRNTGELFF.

The rearrangement uses TRBV7-9 and TRBJ2-3; either TRBD1 or TRBD2 may fit D (5 bases each). From germline, CDR1 is SEHNR and CDR2 FQNEAQ (reference sequence). The CDR3 covers 16 residues. Trimming removed 5 bases at V and 5 bases at J, with 20 bases between. The CDR3 is CASSGDASERRDTQYF. The CDR3 DNA is TGTGCCAGCAGCGGGGACGCCTCTGAACGCCGAGATACGCAGTATTTT.

This clonotype was found a few times. This chain connects TRBV7-7 to TRBJ2-7; a possible D gene is TRBD2 (6 bases). This CDR3 is built from 15 residues. CDR1 is SSHAT and CDR2 is FNYEAQ in the germline V gene (reference sequence). With 6 bases removed from V and 2 bases from J, the gap between germline ends came to 17 bases. This chain's CDR3 is CASRRDGTATYEQYF. The DNA of the CDR3 is TGTGCCAGCAGGCGCGACGGGACTGCCACCTACGAGCAGTACTTC.

The genes are TRBV6-5 and TRBJ1-2, with D perhaps TRBD1 (5 bases). Between the trimmed V and J ends, which lost 7 bases and 1 base, there was a span of 19 bases. The CDR3 has 16 residues. CDR1 and CDR2 (germline): MNHEY, SVGAGI. As DNA, the CDR3 is TGTGCCAGCACCCGAATTACCGGGGCCCTTAACTATGGCTACACCTTC. Translated, it gives CASTRITGALNYGYTF.

This clonotype was seen at least ten times. This rearrangement joins TRBV6-4 to TRBJ2-6; D is undetermined. Per the germline V gene, CDR1 is MRHNA and CDR2 is SNTAGT. The CDR3 extends over 14 amino acids. V gave up 2 bases and J gave up 0 bases, with 2 bases separating them. The CDR3 region has the DNA TGTGCCAGCAGTGACATCTCTGGGGCCAACGTCCTGACTTTC. It yields the protein CASSDISGANVLTF.

This clonotype was counted between two and nine times. The CDR3 reads CSARFYSRKDGYTF. The DNA of the CDR3 is TGCAGTGCTAGGTTCTATAGCAGGAAAGATGGCTACACCTTC. The chain has TRBV20-1 and TRBJ1-2; D unresolved. The CDR3 is 14 residues long. Germline V gives CDR1 DFQATT, CDR2 SNEGSKA (reference sequence). V was cut by 3 bases and J by 6 bases, with 17 bases left in between.

The V and J genes are TRBV7-3 and TRBJ1-6; a weak D match, TRBD1 (6 bases). The length of the CDR3 is 14 residues. V dropped 1 base and J dropped 7 bases, with 8 bases sitting between them. Germline-derived CDR1 and CDR2 are SGHTA and FQGTGA. CDR3 bases: TGTGCCAGCAGCTTAAGGGGGCAAAATTCACCCCTCCACTTT. It encodes CASSLRGQNSPLHF. The whole variable domain, remainder taken from reference TRBV7-3 and TRBJ1-6, is GAGVSQTPSNKVTEKGKYVELRCDPISGHTALYWYRQSLGQGPEFLIYFQGTGAADDSGLPNDRFFAVRPEGSVSTLKIQRTERGDSAVYLCASSLRGQNSPLHFGNGTRLTVT.

V and J are TRBV7-2 and TRBJ1-6, with D perhaps matching TRBD1 (5 bases). This CDR3 has 13 residues. The germline CDR1 and CDR2 sequences are SGHTA and FQGNSA. V gave up 5 bases and J gave up 11 bases, with 13 bases separating them. CDR3 DNA: TGTGCCAGCAGCCCGGGGGGTCGAGCACCCCTCCACTTT. As protein: CASSPGGRAPLHF.

The chain links TRBV9 to TRBJ2-2; possibly TRBD1 for D (6 bases). This CDR3 is 13 amino acids long. The germline V gene encodes CDR1 SGDLS and CDR2 YYNGEE. Trimming shortened V by 4 bases and J by 7 bases, and 11 bases separated the two germline ends. The CDR3 sequence is CASSHQGHGELFF. The CDR3 DNA sequence: TGTGCCAGCAGCCATCAGGGGCACGGGGAGCTGTTTTTT. Complete variable domain (other parts from reference TRBV9 and TRBJ2-2): DSGVTQTPKHLITATGQRVTLRCSPRSGDLSVYWYQQSLDQGLQFLIQYYNGEERAKGNILERFSAQQFPDLHSELNLSSLELGDSALYFCASSHQGHGELFFGEGSRLTVL.

This clonotype was seen ten or more times. The V gene is TRBV12-3 or TRBV12-4, the J gene TRBJ2-7, with D maybe TRBD2 (6 bases). The CDR3 contains 13 residues. The V and J ends lost 0 bases and 4 bases respectively, with 7 bases between them. The CDR3 reads CASSLAGTYEQYF. Written as DNA, the CDR3 is TGTGCCAGCAGTTTAGCGGGGACTTACGAGCAGTACTTC.

J is TRBJ2-7 and V is TRBV11-2; D is possibly TRBD2 (5 bases). CDR3 size: 14 residues. V lost 5 bases and J 2 bases, leaving 13 bases between the germline ends. Germline V gene data show CDR1 as SGHAT and CDR2 as FQNNGV. CDR3 region: CASSVGLRAYEQYF. CDR3 sequence (DNA): TGTGCCAGCAGCGTCGGACTTAGGGCCTACGAGCAGTACTTC.

V usage is TRBV27 and J usage is TRBJ1-1; no reliable D call. Germline V CDR1 and CDR2: MNHEY, SMNVEV (reference sequence). CDR3 length: 15 amino acids. V shed 2 bases and J shed 7 bases, with 17 bases lying between them. In DNA form, the CDR3 reads TGTGCCAGCAGTTTAGTAGCAGGCCGAACGTATGAAGCTTTCTTT. It yields the protein CASSLVAGRTYEAFF.

A few counts support this clonotype. This rearrangement joins TRBV12-3 or TRBV12-4 to TRBJ2-2; no reliable D call. CDR3 length: 14 residues. V lost 3 bases and J lost 7, with 12 bases in between. In DNA form, the CDR3 reads TGTGCCAGCAGTTTGGTACAAGCCGACGGGGAGCTGTTTTTT. It is translated as CASSLVQADGELFF.

This clonotype has at least ten counts. The chain is built from TRBV5-4 and TRBJ2-5; no clear D. Germline CDR1 and CDR2: SGHNT and YYREEE (reference sequence). This CDR3 has 13 residues. V was clipped by 6 bases and J by 5 bases, with 14 bases between them. Here the CDR3 DNA reads TGTGCCAGCACCCCAGCCAGGTCGGAGACCCAGTACTTC. Protein product: CASTPARSETQYF. Complete variable domain (other parts from reference TRBV5-4 and TRBJ2-5): ETGVTQSPTHLIKTRGQQVTLRCSSQSGHNTVSWYQQALGQGPQFIFQYYREEENGRGNFPPRFSGLQFPNYSSELNVNALELDDSALYLCASTPARSETQYFGPGTRLLVL.

Only a few counts were recorded for this clonotype. This chain uses TRBV11-2 with TRBJ1-2; the match to TRBD1 covers 9 bases. The CDR3 is 15 residues long. Trimming took 4 bases from V and 8 from J; bases not matched to a gene: 11. CDR1 SGHAT and CDR2 FQNNGV come from the germline V gene. The CDR3: CASSSTTGGAVGYTF. CDR3 bases: TGTGCCAGCAGCTCTACAACAGGGGGCGCAGTGGGCTACACCTTC.

This clonotype occurred a few times. V and J are TRBV6-4 and TRBJ2-1, with a tentative D call TRBD1 (6 bases). The CDR3 loop spans 15 amino acids. Germline V gene sequence: CDR1 MRHNA, CDR2 SNTAGT. Trimming shortened V by 4 bases and J by 3 bases, and 13 bases separated the two germline ends. CDR3 coding DNA: TGTGCCAGCAGTGTCCAGTCAGGGGACTACAATGAGCAGTTCTTC. Protein product: CASSVQSGDYNEQFF.

The V gene is TRBV2, the J gene TRBJ1-6; D is ambiguous. Trimming stripped 8 bases from V and 0 bases from J, with 20 bases between. This CDR3 is 18 amino acids long. Germline CDR1 reads SNHLY; CDR2 reads FYNNEI. CDR3 in amino acids: CASRARGGQSSYNSPLHF. In DNA, the CDR3 is TGTGCCAGCCGGGCGCGGGGAGGGCAAAGCTCCTATAATTCACCCCTCCACTTT.

The chain recombines TRBV4-3 with TRBJ1-5, with D tentatively TRBD1 (6 bases). Trimming shortened V by 2 bases and J by 4 bases, and 9 bases separated the two germline ends. CDR1 and CDR2 from the germline V gene are LGHNA and YSLEER. The CDR3 covers 14 residues. For the CDR3, the DNA is TGCGCCAGCAGCCAAACTACAGGGAATCAGCCCCAGCATTTT. Translating it yields CASSQTTGNQPQHF.

This clonotype has a handful of counts. This chain links TRBV29-1 with TRBJ2-3; 9 positions agree with TRBD1. V shed 6 bases, J shed 2 bases, and the junction held 6 bases outside the gene matches. The germline CDR1 and CDR2 sequences are SQVTM and ANQGSEA. The CDR3 extends over 14 amino acids. The CDR3 region is CSVTGQGLTDTQYF. The CDR3, as DNA: TGCAGCGTCACCGGACAGGGGCTCACAGATACGCAGTATTTT.

Here the CDR3 reads CASSRPRDKTSYNSPLHF. DNA for the CDR3: TGTGCCAGCAGCCGCCCCCGGGACAAAACGTCCTATAATTCACCCCTCCACTTT. This chain connects TRBV14 to TRBJ1-6; the D gene is possibly TRBD1 (6 bases). Trimming left V 4 bases short and J 1 base short, with 17 bases between. In germline, CDR1 is SGHDN, CDR2 FVKESK. The CDR3 has 18 amino acids.

This clonotype was picked up a small number of times. The chain is built from TRBV4-1 and TRBJ1-1; the D gene is possibly TRBD1 (6 bases). Per germline, CDR1 MGHRA and CDR2 YSYEKL. Trimming stripped 0 bases from V and 6 bases from J, with 11 bases between. The CDR3 spans 14 residues. In DNA, the CDR3 is TGCGCCAGCAGCCAAGAGGGGGGCGCCCCTGAAGCTTTCTTT. Its protein is CASSQEGGAPEAFF.

The chain combines TRBV6-6 with TRBJ2-1, with TRBD1 matching 10 bases. Germline trimming cut 5 bases from V and 6 bases from J; bases unmatched to any gene: 7. The CDR3 has 15 amino acids. CDR1 and CDR2 (germline): MNHNY, SVGAGI (reference sequence). CDR3: CASSTTGGGTNEQFF. CDR3 nucleotide sequence: TGTGCCAGCAGTACGACAGGGGGCGGGACCAATGAGCAGTTCTTC.